Reported below is one T cell receptor beta chain. What it binds is unknown. The data originate from a study of lymphopenia after photon versus proton radiotherapy. Study outcomes and limitations: Better survival with proton therapy was suggested as possible, not demonstrated. Relative stability marked proton patients; photon patients lost diversity and naive cells. Post-nadir TCR diversity decline inversely tracked overall survival among those who died. After the lymphocyte nadir, photon-treated repertoires showed oligoclonal expansion, especially of CD8+ Temra cells.

With 4 bases removed from V and 11 bases from J, the gap between germline ends came to 17 bases. Germline V gene lookup returns CDR1 SQVTM and CDR2 ANQGSEA. CDR3 length: 12 residues. TCRdb keeps only in-frame clones here, not all; method: immunoSEQ multiplex PCR. The sample records about 22,000 clones, about 89% being singletons. The chain employs TRBV29-1 and TRBJ1-1; no clear D. Sequencing was performed on peripheral blood, taken from a patient treated with proton-based radiotherapy. The clonotype comes from a man older than 75 with esophageal cancer. The CDR3 spells CSVGAGYGGAFF. The CDR3 coding sequence is TGCAGCGTTGGAGCGGGGTATGGCGGGGCTTTCTTT. Variable domain in full (rest from reference TRBV29-1 and TRBJ1-1): SAVISQKPSRDICQRGTSLTIQCQVDSQVTMMFWYRQQPGQSLTLIATANQGSEATYESGFVIDKFPISRPNLTFSTLTVSNMSPEDSSIYLCSVGAGYGGAFFGQGTRLTVV.